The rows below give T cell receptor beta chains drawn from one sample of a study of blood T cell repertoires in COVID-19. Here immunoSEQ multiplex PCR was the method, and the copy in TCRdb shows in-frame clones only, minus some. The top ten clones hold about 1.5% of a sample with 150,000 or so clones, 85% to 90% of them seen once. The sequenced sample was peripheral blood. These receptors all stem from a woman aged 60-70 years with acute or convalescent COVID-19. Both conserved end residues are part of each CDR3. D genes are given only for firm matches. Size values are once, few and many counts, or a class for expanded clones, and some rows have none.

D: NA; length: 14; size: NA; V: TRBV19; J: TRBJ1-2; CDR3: CASSPREDGYGYTF; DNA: TGTGCCAGTAGTCCAAGGGAGGACGGCTATGGCTACACCTTC
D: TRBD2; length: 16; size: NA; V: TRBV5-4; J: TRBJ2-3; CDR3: CATGTSGTPSTDTQYF; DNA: TGTGCCACCGGGACTAGCGGGACCCCTAGCACAGATACGCAGTATTTT
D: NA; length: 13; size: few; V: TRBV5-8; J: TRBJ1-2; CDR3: CASSLGAHYGYTF; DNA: TGTGCCAGCAGCTTGGGTGCGCACTATGGCTACACCTTC
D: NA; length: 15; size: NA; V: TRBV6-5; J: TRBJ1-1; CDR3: CASSYDGGEATEAFF; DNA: TGTGCCAGCAGTTACGATGGGGGGGAAGCCACTGAAGCTTTCTTT
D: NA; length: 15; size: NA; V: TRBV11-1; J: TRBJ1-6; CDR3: CASSNGVGENSPLHF; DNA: TGTGCCAGCAGCAACGGGGTGGGCGAAAATTCACCCCTCCACTTT
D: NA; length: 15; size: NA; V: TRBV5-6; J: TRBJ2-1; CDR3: CASSFLPAGYNEQFF; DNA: TGTGCCAGCAGCTTCCTGCCAGCCGGGTACAATGAGCAGTTCTTC
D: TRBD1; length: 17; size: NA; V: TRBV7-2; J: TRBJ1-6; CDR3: CASSSRQGPLYNSPLHF; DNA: TGTGCCAGCAGCTCCCGACAGGGCCCCCTCTATAATTCACCCCTCCACTTT
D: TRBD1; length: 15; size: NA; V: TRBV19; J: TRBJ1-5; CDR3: CASSIGQGVGQPQHF; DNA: TGTGCCAGTAGTATAGGGCAGGGGGTAGGTCAGCCCCAGCATTTT
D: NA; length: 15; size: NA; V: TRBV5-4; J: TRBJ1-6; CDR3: CASSFPQGANSPLHF; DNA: TGTGCCAGCAGCTTCCCCCAGGGCGCCAATTCACCCCTCCACTTT
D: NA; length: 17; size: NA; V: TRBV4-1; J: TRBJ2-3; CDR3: CASSQDPAGAGTDTQYF; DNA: TGCGCCAGCAGCCAAGATCCGGCTGGGGCGGGCACAGATACGCAGTATTTT
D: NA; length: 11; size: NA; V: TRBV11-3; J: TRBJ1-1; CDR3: CASSSAGEAFF; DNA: TGTGCCAGCAGCTCGGCGGGTGAAGCTTTCTTT
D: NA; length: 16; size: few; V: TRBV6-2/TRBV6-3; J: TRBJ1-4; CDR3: CASSKTTGRFLIKLFF; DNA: TGTGCCAGCAGTAAGACGACAGGACGGTTCTTGATTAAACTGTTTTTT
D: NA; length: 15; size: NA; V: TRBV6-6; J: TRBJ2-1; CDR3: CASTEPSTGSDEQFF; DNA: TGTGCCAGCACGGAACCTTCCACGGGATCCGATGAGCAGTTCTTC
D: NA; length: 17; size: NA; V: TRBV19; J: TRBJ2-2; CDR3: CASSRVGGTPLTGELFF; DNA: TGTGCCAGTAGTAGGGTGGGAGGGACACCACTTACCGGGGAGCTGTTTTTT
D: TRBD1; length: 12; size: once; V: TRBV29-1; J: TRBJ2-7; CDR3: CSFRTGSYEQYF; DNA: TGCAGCTTCCGGACAGGCTCCTACGAGCAGTACTTC
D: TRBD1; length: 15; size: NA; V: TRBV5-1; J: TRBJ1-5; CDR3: CASSLGQGNNQPQHF; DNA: TGCGCCAGCAGCTTGGGACAGGGAAATAATCAGCCCCAGCATTTT
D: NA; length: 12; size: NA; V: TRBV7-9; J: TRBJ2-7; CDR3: CASSSYANDQYF; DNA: TGTGCCAGCAGCTCATACGCTAACGATCAGTACTTC
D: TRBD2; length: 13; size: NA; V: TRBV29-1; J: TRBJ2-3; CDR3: CSVQTSGTDTQYF; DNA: TGCAGCGTTCAGACTAGCGGCACAGATACGCAGTATTTT
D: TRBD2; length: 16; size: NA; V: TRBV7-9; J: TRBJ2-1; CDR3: CASSSLAGLQYNEQFF; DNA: TGTGCCAGCAGCTCGTTAGCGGGGCTCCAGTACAATGAGCAGTTCTTC
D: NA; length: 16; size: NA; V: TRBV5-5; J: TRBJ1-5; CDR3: CASSLGPTGGGQPQHF; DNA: TGTGCCAGCAGCTTGGGACCCACGGGCGGAGGTCAGCCCCAGCATTTT
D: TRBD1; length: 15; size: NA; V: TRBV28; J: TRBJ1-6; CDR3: CASSGHRGINSPLHF; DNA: TGTGCCAGCAGTGGGCACAGGGGTATTAATTCACCCCTCCACTTT
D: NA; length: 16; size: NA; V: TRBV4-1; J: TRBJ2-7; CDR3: CASSQDVRAAGSEQYF; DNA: TGCGCCAGCAGCCAAGACGTCAGGGCGGCCGGTAGCGAGCAGTACTTC
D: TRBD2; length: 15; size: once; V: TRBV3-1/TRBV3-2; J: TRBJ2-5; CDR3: CASSQREGIQETQYF; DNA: TGTGCCAGCAGCCAACGGGAGGGGATCCAAGAGACCCAGTACTTC
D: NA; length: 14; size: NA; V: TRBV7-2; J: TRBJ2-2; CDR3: CASSLDRDTGELFF; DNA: TGTGCCAGCAGCTTAGATCGAGACACCGGGGAGCTGTTTTTT
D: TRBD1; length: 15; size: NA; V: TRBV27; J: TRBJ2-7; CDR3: CASSGRDRGAYEQYF; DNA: TGTGCCAGCAGCGGACGGGACAGGGGAGCATACGAGCAGTACTTC
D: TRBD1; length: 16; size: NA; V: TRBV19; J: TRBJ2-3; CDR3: CASSILDRGETDTQYF; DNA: TGTGCCAGTAGTATACTCGACAGGGGAGAAACAGATACGCAGTATTTT
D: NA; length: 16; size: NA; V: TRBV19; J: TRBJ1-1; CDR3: CASTRLGRQAHTEAFF; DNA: TGTGCCAGTACGCGACTTGGGCGACAGGCCCACACTGAAGCTTTCTTT
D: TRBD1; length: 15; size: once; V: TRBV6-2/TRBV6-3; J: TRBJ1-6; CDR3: CASSFSDRGNSPLHF; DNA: TGTGCCAGCAGTTTCTCGGACAGGGGAAATTCACCCCTCCACTTT
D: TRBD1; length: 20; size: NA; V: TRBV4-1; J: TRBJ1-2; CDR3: CASSPVGDTGGAGSNYGYTF; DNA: TGCGCCAGCAGCCCGGTAGGGGATACAGGGGGCGCCGGCAGTAACTATGGCTACACCTTC
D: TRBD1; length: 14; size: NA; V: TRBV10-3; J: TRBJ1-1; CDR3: CAISQDRGNTEAFF; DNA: TGTGCCATCAGTCAGGACAGGGGGAACACTGAAGCTTTCTTT
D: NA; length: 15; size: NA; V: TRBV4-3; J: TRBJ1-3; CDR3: CASSRAGGPGNTIYF; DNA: TGCGCCAGCAGCCGGGCTGGAGGCCCTGGAAACACCATATATTTT
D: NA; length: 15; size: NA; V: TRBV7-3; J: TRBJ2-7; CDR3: CASSLTQGSVSEQYF; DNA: TGTGCCAGCAGCTTAACGCAGGGTTCCGTCTCGGAGCAGTACTTC
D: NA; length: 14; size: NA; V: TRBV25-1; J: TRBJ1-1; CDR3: CASRKQQGNTEAFF; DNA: TGTGCCAGCAGAAAGCAACAGGGGAACACTGAAGCTTTCTTT
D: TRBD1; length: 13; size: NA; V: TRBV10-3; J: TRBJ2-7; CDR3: CASHRDSTYEQYF; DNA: TGTGCCAGCCACCGGGACAGCACCTACGAGCAGTACTTC
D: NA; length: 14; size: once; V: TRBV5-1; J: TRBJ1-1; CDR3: CASTLQQGNTEAFF; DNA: TGCGCCAGCACGTTACAACAGGGGAACACTGAAGCTTTCTTT
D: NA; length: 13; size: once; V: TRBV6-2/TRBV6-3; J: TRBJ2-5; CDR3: CASSRGFLETQYF; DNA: TGTGCCAGCAGTCGGGGGTTCCTAGAGACCCAGTACTTC
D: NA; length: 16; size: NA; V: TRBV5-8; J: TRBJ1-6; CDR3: CASSLAGSSYNSPLHF; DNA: TGTGCCAGCAGCTTGGCGGGGAGCTCCTATAATTCACCCCTCCACTTT
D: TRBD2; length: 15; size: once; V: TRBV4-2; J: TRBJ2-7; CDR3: CASSREGRGNYEQYF; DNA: TGTGCCAGCAGCCGGGAGGGGCGGGGGAACTACGAGCAGTACTTC
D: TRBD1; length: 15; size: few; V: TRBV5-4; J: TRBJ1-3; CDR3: CASSPRTGRGNTIYF; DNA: TGTGCCAGCAGCCCGCGGACAGGTCGAGGAAACACCATATATTTT
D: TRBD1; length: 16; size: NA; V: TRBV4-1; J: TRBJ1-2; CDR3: CASSQVSRTGNYGYTF; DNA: TGCGCCAGCAGCCAAGTTAGTAGGACAGGCAACTATGGCTACACCTTC
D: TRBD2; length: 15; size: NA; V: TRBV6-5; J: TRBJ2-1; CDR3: CASSRTSGVGNEQFF; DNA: TGTGCCAGCAGTCGGACTAGCGGGGTAGGGAATGAGCAGTTCTTC
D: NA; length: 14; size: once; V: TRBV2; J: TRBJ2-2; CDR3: CASSNRLNTGELFF; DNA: TGTGCCAGCAGTAATAGACTAAACACCGGGGAGCTGTTTTTT
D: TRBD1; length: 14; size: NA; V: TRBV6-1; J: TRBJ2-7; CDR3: CASRQRDRGNEQYF; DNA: TGTGCCAGCAGGCAGAGGGACAGGGGGAACGAGCAGTACTTC
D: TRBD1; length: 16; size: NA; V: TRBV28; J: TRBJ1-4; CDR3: CASSIAGGTGDEKLFF; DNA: TGTGCCAGCAGTATAGCCGGTGGGACAGGGGACGAAAAACTGTTTTTT
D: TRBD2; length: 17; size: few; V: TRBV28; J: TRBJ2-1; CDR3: CASRGLAGGSSYNEQFF; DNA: TGTGCCAGCAGGGGACTAGCGGGGGGGAGCTCCTACAATGAGCAGTTCTTC
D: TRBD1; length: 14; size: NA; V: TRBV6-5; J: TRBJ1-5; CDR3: CASSWTGTEQPQHF; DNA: TGTGCCAGCAGTTGGACCGGGACAGAGCAGCCCCAGCATTTT
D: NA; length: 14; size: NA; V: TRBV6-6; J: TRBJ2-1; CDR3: CASTRPGRYNEQFF; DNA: TGTGCCAGCACCCGTCCAGGGAGGTACAATGAGCAGTTCTTC
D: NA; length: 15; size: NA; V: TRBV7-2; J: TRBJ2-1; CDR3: CASTHGTQLGNEQFF; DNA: TGTGCCAGCACCCACGGGACTCAACTGGGGAATGAGCAGTTCTTC
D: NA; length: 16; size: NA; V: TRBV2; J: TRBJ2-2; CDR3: CASSDADRQNTGELFF; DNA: TGTGCCAGCAGTGATGCAGACAGGCAAAACACCGGGGAGCTGTTTTTT
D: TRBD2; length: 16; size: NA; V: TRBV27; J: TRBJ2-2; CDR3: CASIRTSGGAAGELFF; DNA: TGTGCCAGCATTAGGACTAGCGGGGGGGCGGCCGGGGAGCTGTTTTTT
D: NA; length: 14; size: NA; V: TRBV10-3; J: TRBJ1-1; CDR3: CAISEVQVNTEAFF; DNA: TGTGCCATCAGTGAGGTACAGGTGAACACTGAAGCTTTCTTT
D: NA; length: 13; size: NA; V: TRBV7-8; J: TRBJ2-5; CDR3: CASSLGLRETQYF; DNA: TGTGCCAGCAGCTTAGGACTGAGGGAGACCCAGTACTTC
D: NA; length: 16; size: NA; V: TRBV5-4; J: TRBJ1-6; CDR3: CASSLEIGDYNSPLHF; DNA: TGTGCCAGCAGCTTGGAGATAGGGGACTATAATTCACCCCTCCACTTT
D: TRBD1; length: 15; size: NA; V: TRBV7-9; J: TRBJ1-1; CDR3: CASSLGGGHSTEAFF; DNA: TGTGCCAGCAGCTTAGGAGGGGGCCATAGCACTGAAGCTTTCTTT
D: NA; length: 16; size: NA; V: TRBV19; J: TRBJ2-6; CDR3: CASSMWSGAGANVLTF; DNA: TGTGCCAGTAGTATGTGGTCGGGGGCTGGGGCCAACGTCCTGACTTTC